These 31 T cell receptor beta chains originate from one sample sequenced in a study of graft-versus-host responses after intestinal transplantation. The repertoire was sequenced with immunoSEQ multiplex PCR; TCRdb's copy has only in-frame clones and lacks some. The repertoire includes about 85,000 clones, under 95% of them detected once, and 6% to 9% sits in the top ten. These receptors' targets are unknown. Sequencing used unstimulated CD8+ T cells sorted from spleen or lymph node cells, obtained before transplant. These receptors all come from a human donor who was the organ donor for an intestinal transplant.

The count of this clone is one. V usage is TRBV9 and J usage is TRBJ2-1, with D tentatively TRBD2 (6 bases). The V gene lost 1 base and the J gene lost 10 bases, with 15 bases spanning the gap. The CDR3 consists of 14 residues. Germline V gene data show CDR1 as SGDLS and CDR2 as YYNGEE. CDR3 DNA sequence: TGTGCCAGCAGCGTAATCGGGAGTAGGGTAGAGCAGTTCTTC. It yields the protein CASSVIGSRVEQFF.

The chain recombines TRBV7-6 with TRBJ2-1, with D perhaps matching TRBD1 or TRBD2 (5 bases each). Germline assignment: CDR1 SGHVS and CDR2 FNYEAQ. This CDR3 contains 16 residues. The V end was cut by 9 bases, the J end by 4 bases, with 22 bases between. CDR3 DNA: TGTGCCAGTATCGGGGCCCTGGACTCGACTTACAATGAGCAGTTCTTC. Translation gives CASIGALDSTYNEQFF.

The chain links TRBV10-3 to TRBJ2-1; 12 nucleotides align to TRBD2. The CDR3 contains 15 residues. The ends lost 6 bases at V and 8 bases at J; junction bases unmatched: 8. Germline-derived CDR1 and CDR2 are ENHRY and SYGVKD. CDR3 sequence: CAIRDSSGRAYEQFF. CDR3 bases: TGTGCCATCAGGGATTCTAGCGGGAGGGCCTATGAGCAGTTCTTC.

The chain is built from TRBV30 and TRBJ2-1, with TRBD2 matching 7 bases. J was trimmed by 4 bases and V by 5 bases; bases with no gene match: 8. The germline V gene encodes CDR1 GTSNPN and CDR2 SVGIG (reference sequence). This CDR3 region has 14 residues. In nucleotides, the CDR3 is TGTGCCTGGTGGGCTAGCGGACTATACAATGAGCAGTTCTTC. It codes for CAWWASGLYNEQFF.

This clone occurred once. The chain links TRBV5-6 to TRBJ2-7; D call uncertain. Germline V gene sequence: CDR1 SGHDT, CDR2 YYEEEE. This CDR3 has 13 residues. V was cut by 4 bases and J by 4 bases, with 12 bases left in between. The CDR3 protein is CASSADSYYEQYF. As DNA, the CDR3 is TGTGCCAGCAGCGCTGATTCCTATTACGAGCAGTACTTC.

The chain joins TRBV6-5 to TRBJ2-7; 7 bases agree with TRBD1. Germline V gene data show CDR1 as MNHEY and CDR2 as SVGAGI. V was pared by 6 bases and J by 2 bases, with 7 bases of the junction left unmatched. The CDR3 length is 14 residues. CDR3 region: CASRPPDRPYEQYF. In DNA, the CDR3 is TGTGCCAGCAGGCCTCCGGACAGGCCCTACGAGCAGTACTTC.

As DNA, the CDR3 is TGCGCCAGCAGCCGACTACTAGCGGGGGGTACCGCCGGGGAGCTGTTTTTT. Amino acid sequence: CASSRLLAGGTAGELFF. The J gene is TRBJ2-2, the V gene TRBV4-1; 12 bases line up with TRBD2. CDR3 length: 17 residues. V lost 4 bases to trimming and J lost 6 bases; unmatched junction nucleotides: 9. CDR1 and CDR2 (germline): MGHRA, YSYEKL.

The chain has TRBV27 and TRBJ1-1; TRBD1 aligns across 7 bases. Germline lookup yields CDR1 MNHEY and CDR2 SMNVEV (reference sequence). This CDR3 has 15 amino acids. The J segment lost 8 bases and the V segment lost 3 bases, leaving 12 bases of the junction unmatched. CDR3 nucleotides: TGTGCCAGCAGTTTTAGGACAGGTAGGGCTATAGAAGCTTTCTTT. This encodes CASSFRTGRAIEAFF.

The rearrangement uses TRBV15 and TRBJ2-5; 11 nucleotides line up with TRBD1. The end of the DNA aligns better with TRBJ2-7, so the J call may be wrong. In germline, CDR1 is LNHNV, CDR2 YYDKDF (reference sequence). This CDR3 has 16 amino acids. The CDR3 coding sequence is TGTGCCACCAGCAGAGCCCTGGGGGGACAGGGGGACGAGCAGTACTTC. Its protein is CATSRALGGQGDEQYF.

The J gene is TRBJ1-1, the V gene TRBV9, with a tentative D call TRBD1 (5 bases). V was clipped by 3 bases and J by 0 bases, with 15 bases between them. Germline V gene lookup returns CDR1 SGDLS and CDR2 YYNGEE. This CDR3 is built from 16 residues. The DNA for the CDR3 is TGTGCCAGCAGCGAGGCCCCCCAGGGTGTGAACACTGAAGCTTTCTTT. It is translated as CASSEAPQGVNTEAFF.

This rearrangement joins TRBV11-2 to TRBJ2-7; 10 bases fit TRBD1. The CDR3 is 14 amino acids. Germline CDR1 is SGHAT and CDR2 is FQNNGV. J gave up 4 bases and V 4 bases, and 4 bases lay outside the gene matches. The CDR3, as DNA: TGTGCCAGCAGCTCACCGGGACAGGGGTACGAGCAGTACTTC. Translated: CASSSPGQGYEQYF.

This clone was seen once. The chain employs TRBV4-1 and TRBJ1-1; possible D gene TRBD1, 6 bases. Germline V gene sequence: CDR1 MGHRA, CDR2 YSYEKL. The CDR3 length is 14 residues. Trimming left V 1 base short and J 8 bases short, with 14 bases between. The CDR3 reads CASSQVLRGMEAFF. The DNA of the CDR3 is TGCGCCAGCAGCCAAGTTCTCAGGGGTATGGAAGCTTTCTTT.

J is TRBJ1-5 and V is TRBV25-1; D call uncertain. This CDR3 has 16 residues. Germline loops: CDR1 MGHDK, CDR2 SYGVNS. The germline V and J ends were trimmed by 6 bases and 6 bases, with 21 bases remaining between them. DNA for the CDR3: TGTGCCAGCAGAACACATTTTCGGCCGTTCGGTCAGCCCCAGCATTTT. It specifies CASRTHFRPFGQPQHF.

This clone appeared a single time. V and J are TRBV19 and TRBJ1-1, with D possibly being TRBD1 (6 bases). The CDR3 has 11 residues. Trimming left V 7 bases short and J 5 bases short, with 8 bases between. In germline, CDR1 is LNHDA, CDR2 SQIVND (reference sequence). In DNA, the CDR3 is TGTGCCAGTATAAGGGGGACTGAAGCTTTCTTT. Protein product: CASIRGTEAFF.

This sequence joins TRBV11-2 and TRBJ1-2, with D tentatively TRBD1 (6 bases). This CDR3 region has 15 residues. CDR1 and CDR2 (germline): SGHAT, FQNNGV. V was pared by 1 base and J by 3 bases, with 12 bases between. CDR3 region: CASSLVGAVDYGYTF. Here the CDR3 DNA reads TGTGCCAGCAGCTTAGTGGGGGCTGTGGACTATGGCTACACCTTC.

The genes are TRBV7-6 and TRBJ2-7; 9 bases match TRBD2. With V trimmed by 1 base and J by 6 bases, 7 bases remained unmatched. CDR3 size: 15 residues. Germline V lookup: CDR1 SGHVS, CDR2 FNYEAQ. CDR3 residues: CASSLGGGAPTEQYF. CDR3 DNA: TGTGCCAGCAGCTTAGGCGGGGGGGCCCCTACCGAGCAGTACTTC.

The chain combines TRBV6-6 with TRBJ2-5; D not resolved. CDR1 MNHNY and CDR2 SVGAGI come from the germline V gene (reference sequence). The CDR3 length is 15 residues. With 0 bases removed from V and 4 bases from J, the gap between germline ends came to 12 bases. The CDR3 sequence is CASSYSNGFVETQYF. The CDR3 DNA reads as TGTGCCAGCAGTTACTCGAACGGGTTCGTAGAGACCCAGTACTTC.

The chain uses TRBV27 and TRBJ2-5; D remains unclear. This CDR3 region has 14 residues. Trimming took 4 bases from V and 5 from J, leaving 14 bases between them. The V gene's germline CDR1 is MNHEY and CDR2 SMNVEV (reference sequence). The CDR3 nucleotides are TGTGCCAGCAGTTCCAAGGCCTTCGGGGAGACCCAGTACTTC. Translation gives CASSSKAFGETQYF.

The chain joins TRBV5-6 to TRBJ2-2; no clear D. Germline loops: CDR1 SGHDT, CDR2 YYEEEE. The CDR3 has 14 residues. Deletions cut 1 base from V and 1 base from J, with 5 bases between. The CDR3 nucleotides read TGTGCCAGCAGCTTGTGGGGGAACACCGGGGAGCTGTTTTTT. Protein sequence: CASSLWGNTGELFF.

The chain recombines TRBV9 with TRBJ1-1; no definite D call. Trimming removed 4 bases from V and 7 bases from J, with 14 bases in between. CDR3 length equals 13 residues. Germline V gene data show CDR1 as SGDLS and CDR2 as YYNGEE. The CDR3 sequence: CASSTGPIFEAFF. The CDR3, as DNA: TGTGCCAGCAGCACGGGCCCGATCTTTGAAGCTTTCTTT.

The chain combines TRBV2 with TRBJ2-1; D is tentatively TRBD1 or TRBD2 (5 bases each). The CDR3 is 15 amino acids. CDR1 is SNHLY and CDR2 is FYNNEI in the germline V gene. Trimming took 6 bases from V and 3 from J, leaving 15 bases between them. CDR3 in amino acids: CASRDGTGNYNEQFF. In DNA form, the CDR3 reads TGTGCCAGCAGAGACGGGACGGGCAACTACAATGAGCAGTTCTTC.

The chain couples TRBV5-6 to TRBJ1-2; D call uncertain. V was shortened by 2 bases and J by 6 bases, with 14 bases between the two germline ends. The CDR3 runs to 14 residues. Germline V gene sequence: CDR1 SGHDT, CDR2 YYEEEE. For the CDR3, the DNA is TGTGCCAGCAGCTTCGTGTACTTTCCTCATGGCTACACCTTC. This sequence encodes CASSFVYFPHGYTF.

The chain is built from TRBV4-2 and TRBJ2-7, with 11 bases matching TRBD2. This CDR3 spans 18 amino acids. In germline, CDR1 is LGHNA, CDR2 YNFKEQ. After removal of 0 bases from V and 2 bases from J, the junction contained 9 bases not matched to a gene. The DNA for the CDR3 is TGTGCCAGCAGCCAAGAAAGGCTAGCGGGGGGTTTACCCTACGAGCAGTACTTC. It is translated as CASSQERLAGGLPYEQYF.

About this clone itself: Other DNA variants within this sample encode the same CDR3. The chain couples TRBV4-1 to TRBJ2-1, with a possible D match to TRBD2 (7 bases). V was shortened by 0 bases and J by 4 bases, with 19 bases between the two germline ends. Germline lookup yields CDR1 MGHRA and CDR2 YSYEKL. CDR3 size: 18 residues. CDR3 DNA: TGCGCCAGCAGCCAAGAGGGGGGGGCGGGAGCTGTGTACAATGAGCAGTTCTTC. Protein product: CASSQEGGAGAVYNEQFF.

The chain uses TRBV4-1 and TRBJ1-6; D is unclear. V was pared by 5 bases and J by 0 bases, with 5 bases between. This CDR3 spans 14 amino acids. Germline V gene sequence: CDR1 MGHRA, CDR2 YSYEKL. CDR3 DNA sequence: TGCGCCAGCAGCGGTAGCTCCTATAATTCACCCCTCCACTTT. Translation gives CASSGSSYNSPLHF.

V usage is TRBV7-9 and J usage is TRBJ2-7; the D is unclear. Germline V lookup: CDR1 SEHNR, CDR2 FQNEAQ (reference sequence). Trimming removed 1 base at V and 6 bases at J, with 7 bases between. The CDR3 contains 12 residues. In nucleotides, the CDR3 is TGTGCCAGCAGCTTAGATCAACTCGAGCAGTACTTC. This gives the protein CASSLDQLEQYF.

The chain carries TRBV2 and TRBJ2-5; TRBD1 or TRBD2 may be the D gene (6 bases each). The closer fit of TRBJ2-7 to the DNA end suggests the J call may be wrong. CDR1 and CDR2 from the germline V gene are SNHLY and FYNNEI. CDR3 length: 15 amino acids. The CDR3 nucleotides read TGTGCCAGCAGTGAATTAGGGGGGTCCTCCTACGAGCAGTACTTC. This translates into CASSELGGSSYEQYF.

The gene calls are TRBV20-1 and TRBJ1-1; D not certain. The CDR3 length is 11 residues. CDR1 is DFQATT and CDR2 is SNEGSKA in the germline V gene (reference sequence). In nucleotides, the CDR3 is TGCAGCTTAAAGTGGGGCACTGAAGCTTTCTTT. Translating it yields CSLKWGTEAFF.

J is TRBJ2-1 and V is TRBV7-9, with D tentatively TRBD2 (6 bases). Trimming took off 1 base at V and 7 bases at J, with 11 bases between the two ends. Per germline, CDR1 SEHNR and CDR2 FQNEAQ (reference sequence). The CDR3 has 14 amino acids. The CDR3 here is CASSLGPGGNEQFF. The CDR3 coding sequence is TGTGCCAGCAGCTTAGGACCCGGAGGGAATGAGCAGTTCTTC.

The V and J genes are TRBV5-1 and TRBJ2-1; 14 positions match TRBD2. V lost 4 bases, J lost 6 bases, and 12 bases stayed unmatched. The germline gives CDR1 SGHRS, CDR2 YFSETQ. The CDR3 length is 18 residues. CDR3 sequence: CASSPGTSGSEVRNEQFF. DNA of the CDR3: TGCGCCAGCAGCCCCGGGACTAGCGGGAGTGAGGTGCGCAATGAGCAGTTCTTC.

The chain has TRBV5-4 and TRBJ1-1, with TRBD1 identical over 7 bases. This CDR3 has 13 residues. V was pared by 5 bases and J by 1 base, with 2 bases of the junction left unmatched. Germline CDR1 SGHNT, CDR2 YYREEE (reference sequence). The CDR3 sequence is CASRRTGNTEAFF. CDR3 nucleotides: TGTGCCAGCAGACGGACAGGGAACACTGAAGCTTTCTTT.